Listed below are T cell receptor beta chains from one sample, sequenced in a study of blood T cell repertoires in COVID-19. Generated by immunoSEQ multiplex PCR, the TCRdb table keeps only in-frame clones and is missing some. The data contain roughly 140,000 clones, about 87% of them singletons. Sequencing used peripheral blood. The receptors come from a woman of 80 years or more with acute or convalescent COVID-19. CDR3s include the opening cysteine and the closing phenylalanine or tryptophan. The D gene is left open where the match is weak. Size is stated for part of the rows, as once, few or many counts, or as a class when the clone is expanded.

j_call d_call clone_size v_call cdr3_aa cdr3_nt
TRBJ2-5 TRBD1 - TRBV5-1 CASSRGQGAKETQYF TGCGCCAGCTCCCGGGGTCAGGGGGCGAAAGAGACCCAGTACTTC
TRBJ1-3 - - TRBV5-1 CASSPSAGGNTIYF TGCGCCAGCAGCCCGTCGGCGGGGGGAAACACCATATATTTT
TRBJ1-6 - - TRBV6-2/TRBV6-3 CASSSGVGSPLHF TGTGCCAGCAGTTCAGGGGTCGGCTCACCCCTCCACTTT
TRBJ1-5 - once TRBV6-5 CASSYGAGGVWPQHF TGTGCCAGCAGCTACGGCGCTGGCGGGGTATGGCCCCAGCATTTT
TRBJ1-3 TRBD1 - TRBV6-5 CASSYSRDSSGNTIYF TGTGCCAGCAGTTACTCGAGGGACAGCTCTGGAAACACCATATATTTT
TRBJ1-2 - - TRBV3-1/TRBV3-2 CASSQPGLLYGYTF TGTGCCAGCAGCCAACCAGGACTGCTTTATGGCTACACCTTC
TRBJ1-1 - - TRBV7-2 CASSYREGYTEAFF TGTGCCAGCAGCTACAGGGAGGGGTACACTGAAGCTTTCTTT
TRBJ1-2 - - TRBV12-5 CASGLVPQFFYGYTF TGTGCTAGTGGTTTGGTACCCCAGTTTTTCTATGGCTACACCTTC
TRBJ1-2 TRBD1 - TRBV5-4 CASSYKQGVHDGYTF TGTGCCAGCAGCTACAAACAGGGGGTTCATGATGGCTACACCTTC
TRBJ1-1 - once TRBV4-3 CASSPWGGDTEAFF TGCGCCAGCAGCCCATGGGGGGGGGACACTGAAGCTTTCTTT
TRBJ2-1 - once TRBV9 CASSASLGGAIAGNEQFF TGTGCCAGCAGCGCCTCCCTCGGAGGAGCCATTGCGGGGAATGAGCAGTTCTTC
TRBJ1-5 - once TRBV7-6 CASSLDGGTQPQHF TGTGCCAGCAGCTTAGATGGGGGCACTCAGCCCCAGCATTTT
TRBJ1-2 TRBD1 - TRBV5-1 CASSPRTGENGYTF TGCGCCAGCAGCCCTCGGACAGGGGAGAATGGCTACACCTTC
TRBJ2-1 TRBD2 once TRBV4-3 CASSQEGLAGMYNEQFF TGCGCCAGCAGCCAAGAGGGACTAGCGGGGATGTACAATGAGCAGTTCTTC
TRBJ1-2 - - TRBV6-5 CASLLQGSDGYTF TGTGCCAGCCTACTCCAGGGGAGCGATGGCTACACCTTC
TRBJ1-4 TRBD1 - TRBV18 CASSPPGQGLEKLFF TGTGCCAGCTCACCCCCGGGACAGGGGTTGGAAAAACTGTTTTTT
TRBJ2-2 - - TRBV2 CASSEALQGTGELFF TGTGCCAGCAGTGAAGCGCTTCAGGGCACCGGGGAGCTGTTTTTT
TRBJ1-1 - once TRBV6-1 CASSEARVATEAFF TGTGCCAGCAGTGAAGCCCGGGTGGCGACTGAAGCTTTCTTT
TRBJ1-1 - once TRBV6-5 CASSLMRNTEAFF TGTGCCAGCAGCTTGATGAGGAACACTGAAGCTTTCTTT
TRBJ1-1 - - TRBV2 CASSLREATEAFF TGTGCCAGCAGTCTTCGGGAGGCCACTGAAGCTTTCTTT
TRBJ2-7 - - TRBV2 CASSPTFSDSYEQYF TGTGCCAGCAGTCCGACATTCTCGGACAGCTACGAGCAGTACTTC
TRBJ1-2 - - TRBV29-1 CSTRGSNYGYTF TGCAGCACCAGGGGATCAAACTATGGCTACACCTTC
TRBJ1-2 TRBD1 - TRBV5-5 CASSPGTVYGYTF TGTGCCAGCAGCCCCGGGACAGTCTATGGCTACACCTTC
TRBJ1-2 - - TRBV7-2 CASSSGALGRNYGYTF TGTGCCAGCAGCTCAGGTGCCTTGGGCCGGAACTATGGCTACACCTTC
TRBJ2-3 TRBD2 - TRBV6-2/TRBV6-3 CASSFSGGRPGTQYF TGTGCCAGCAGTTTTAGCGGGGGTCGCCCAGGTACGCAGTATTTT
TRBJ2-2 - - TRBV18 CASSLLGGKGTGELFF TGTGCCAGCTCACTTTTAGGAGGGAAAGGCACCGGGGAGCTGTTTTTT
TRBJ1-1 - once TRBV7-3 CASSLGHPNTEAFF TGTGCCAGCAGCTTAGGACACCCGAACACTGAAGCTTTCTTT
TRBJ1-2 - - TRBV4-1 CASSQVSQGDYGYTF TGCGCCAGCAGCCAAGTTTCGCAGGGTGACTATGGCTACACCTTC
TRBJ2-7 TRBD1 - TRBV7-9 CASSLVGDRGRAEQYF TGTGCCAGCAGCTTAGTAGGAGATAGGGGGCGAGCCGAGCAGTACTTC
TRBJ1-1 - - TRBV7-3 CASRATANTEAFF TGTGCCAGCAGGGCCACAGCGAACACTGAAGCTTTCTTT